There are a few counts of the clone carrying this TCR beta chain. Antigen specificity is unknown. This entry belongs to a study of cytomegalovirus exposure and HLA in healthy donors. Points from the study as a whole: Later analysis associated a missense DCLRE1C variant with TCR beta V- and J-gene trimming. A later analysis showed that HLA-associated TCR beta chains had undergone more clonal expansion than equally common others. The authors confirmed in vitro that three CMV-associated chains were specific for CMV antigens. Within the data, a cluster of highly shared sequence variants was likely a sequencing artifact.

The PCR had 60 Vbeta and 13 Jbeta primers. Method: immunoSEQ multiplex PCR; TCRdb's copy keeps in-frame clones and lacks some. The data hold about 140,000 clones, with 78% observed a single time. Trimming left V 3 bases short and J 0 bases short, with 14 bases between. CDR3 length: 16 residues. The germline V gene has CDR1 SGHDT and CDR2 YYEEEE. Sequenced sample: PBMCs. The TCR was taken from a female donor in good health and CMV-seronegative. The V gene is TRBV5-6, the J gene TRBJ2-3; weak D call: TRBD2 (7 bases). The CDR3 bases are TGTGCCAGCAGCTACCCGGGGGGCCCGAGCACAGATACGCAGTATTTT. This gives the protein CASSYPGGPSTDTQYF.